This entry is about one T cell receptor beta chain. The antigen is undetermined. CDR3 length equals 16 residues. Trimming cost V 8 bases and J 4 bases, with 21 bases left between them. The V gene's germline CDR1 is MDHEN and CDR2 SYDVKM. The record originates from a study of T cell responses to AZD1222 COVID-19 vaccine. Broader study findings: The repertoires were collected only after the peak T cell response. Close to half of all spike-specific TCRs reportedly target regions of the variants that are unmutated. The sample set comprised mostly white British donors with more females, and clonal diversity was possibly underestimated.

Measured with immunoSEQ multiplex PCR; TCRdb has only the in-frame clones, and not every one. The table has around 50,000 clones, around 88% seen once. The chain recombines TRBV28 with TRBJ1-3; tentative D call: TRBD1 (5 bases). Sequences were derived from peripheral blood, sampled on day 0 of AZD1222 vaccination. The receptor was isolated from an adult in good health. The CDR3 spells CASRSGTLTKGNTIYF. The CDR3 nucleotides read TGTGCCAGCCGGTCCGGGACCCTGACTAAAGGAAACACCATATATTTT.